This T cell receptor (beta chain) originates from a study of control samples from healthy donors and cancer patients. The germline CDR1 and CDR2 sequences are SGHDT and YYEEEE. V was cut by 0 bases and J by 7 bases, with 10 bases left in between. CDR3 length: 13 residues. The repertoire was sequenced with immunoSEQ multiplex PCR; TCRdb's copy has only in-frame clones and lacks some. This sample's clone table lists about 210,000 clones. The chain uses TRBV5-6 and TRBJ1-2, with D hard to call. This clonotype originated in a woman aged 25-40 years in good health. The sequencing sample was made of blood. The CDR3 region is CASSLEGLGGYTF. DNA for the CDR3: TGTGCCAGCAGCTTGGAAGGGTTGGGTGGCTACACCTTC.